The clone carrying this T cell receptor (beta chain) was observed once. The source of the sample is a study of blood T cell repertoires in COVID-19. Study-level background: The study drew acute and convalescent COVID-19 samples from the United States, Italy and Spain. T cells, B-cell-depleted T cells, or PBMCs provided the cDNA or gDNA that served as material.

Authors' data handling: Reference gene primer amplification yielded estimated nucleated cell counts. Sequenced by immunoSEQ multiplex PCR; TCRdb stores in-frame clones only, minus some. That table furnishes V, J and clone size, whereas the DNA furnished D and trimming. Of about 140,000 clones listed, 79% are singletons. Germline V lookup: CDR1 SGDLS, CDR2 YYNGEE. The CDR3 is 15 amino acids. The J segment lost 9 bases and the V segment lost 4 bases, leaving 10 bases of the junction unmatched. J is TRBJ2-1 and V is TRBV9; 10 positions agree with TRBD1. This receptor was obtained from a man aged 55 to 70 with acute or convalescent COVID-19. The sample comprised peripheral blood. The CDR3: CASSLRQGAPGEQFF. The CDR3 region has the DNA TGTGCCAGCAGCCTACGACAGGGGGCGCCGGGTGAGCAGTTCTTC.